This TCR beta chain came from a study of T cells after yellow fever vaccination. By 5'RACE template switching, TCR cDNA was produced, with a universal primer site and UMIs added in the process. TCRdb re-derived calls from the 5' RACE reads in MiXCR, one entry per CDR3 protein. This repertoire shows roughly 300,000 distinct CDR3 sequences, around 8.1% found once; its top ten account for 15% to 20%. The CDR3 runs 13 residues. Per the germline V gene, CDR1 is LNHDA and CDR2 is SQIVND (reference sequence). V lost 0 bases, J lost 2 bases, and 5 bases lay in between. Regarding this clonotype: What it binds is not known.

Whole-study findings and limits: Few clonotypes appeared in both CD4 and CD8 compartments. Once the booster was given, most primary-vaccination clones reappeared, at more than 95% for CD4 and 85% to 90% for CD8.

The sequences come from PBMCs, collected about 49 days after the first yellow fever vaccination. V is TRBV19 and J is TRBJ2-7; unclear D gene. This TCR was recovered from a man between 18 and 35 years old who received the YFV17D yellow fever vaccine. CDR3 residues: CASSIDKTYEQYV. CDR3 sequence (DNA): TGTGCCAGTAGTATAGACAAAACCTACGAGCAGTACGTC.